The 9 T cell receptor beta chains below were found in one sample sequenced in a study of blood T cell repertoires in COVID-19. Clones were sequenced by immunoSEQ multiplex PCR, and TCRdb holds only the in-frame ones, with some missing. This sample has about 190,000 clones; 78% occur once, and the top ten carry 2.5% to 3.5%. Sequencing input: peripheral blood. These receptors originate from a woman aged 80 or over with active or convalescent COVID-19.

The chain uses TRBV10-3 and TRBJ2-7; TRBD1 agrees at 10 bases. In germline, CDR1 is ENHRY, CDR2 SYGVKD. Trimming took 4 bases from V and 7 from J; bases not matched to a gene: 4. The length of the CDR3 is 13 residues. For the CDR3, the DNA is TGTGCCATCAGTGGGGACAGGGGTTCGGAGCAGTACTTC. Protein sequence: CAISGDRGSEQYF.

This chain joins TRBV2 and TRBJ1-2; possibly TRBD1 for D (5 bases). V lost 4 bases to trimming and J lost 2 bases, with 11 bases between them. CDR3 length equals 14 residues. Germline CDR1 SNHLY, CDR2 FYNNEI. CDR3 DNA: TGTGCCAGCAGTGTTCGGGCAGGGAACTATGGCTACACCTTC. It translates to CASSVRAGNYGYTF.

This rearrangement joins TRBV7-8 to TRBJ2-1; D ambiguous. Trimming stripped 1 base from V and 4 bases from J, with 8 bases between. Germline CDR1 SGHVS, CDR2 FQNEAQ. The CDR3 is 14 residues long. In nucleotides, the CDR3 is TGTGCCAGCAGCTTAGTCTCGAGATACAATGAGCAGTTCTTC. Amino acids: CASSLVSRYNEQFF.

The chain employs TRBV3-1 (or the pseudogene TRBV3-2) and TRBJ1-2; D possibly corresponds to TRBD1 (5 bases). CDR1 and CDR2 (germline): LGHDT, YNNKEL (reference sequence). The length of the CDR3 is 14 residues. V was trimmed by 4 bases and J by 8 bases, leaving 17 bases between them. The DNA for the CDR3 is TGTGCCAGCAGCCCCAAGGGTTCTCGGGGGGGCTACACCTTC. This sequence encodes CASSPKGSRGGYTF.

The gene calls are TRBV28 and TRBJ1-2; no clear D gene. The CDR3 extends over 12 amino acids. Germline V gene data show CDR1 as MDHEN and CDR2 as SYDVKM. V lost 5 bases to trimming and J lost 4 bases, with 8 bases between them. DNA of the CDR3: TGTGCCAGCAGTCTCCAGTTCTATGGCTACACCTTC. Protein: CASSLQFYGYTF.

The rearrangement links TRBV7-9 to TRBJ2-5; 10 positions agree with TRBD1. Germline V lookup: CDR1 SEHNR, CDR2 FQNEAQ (reference sequence). V lost 4 bases, J lost 5 bases, and 7 bases stayed unmatched. CDR3 length: 15 amino acids. CDR3 nucleotide sequence: TGTGCCAGCAGCTCGTGGACAGGGGGTTTGGAGACCCAGTACTTC. This gives the protein CASSSWTGGLETQYF.

Comment on this clone: The junction and the germline gene differ at one end; a read error may be behind it. The rearrangement joins TRBV3-1 (or the pseudogene TRBV3-2) to TRBJ2-5; TRBD2 agrees at 8 bases. Germline CDR1 and CDR2: LGHDT and YNNKEL (reference sequence). The CDR3 is 12 residues long. The CDR3 bases are TGTGCCAGCAGCCAACGGCCTAGCGGGTCTCACTTC. Translated, it gives CASSQRPSGSHF.

The chain joins TRBV5-4 to TRBJ2-5, with 7 bases matching TRBD1. The V segment lost 4 bases and the J segment 1 base; nucleotides outside the gene matches: 7. CDR1 and CDR2 (germline): SGHNT, YYREEE (reference sequence). The CDR3 totals 15 residues. The CDR3 loop reads CASSLGQTLQETQYF. CDR3 coding DNA: TGTGCCAGCAGCCTGGGACAGACCCTCCAAGAGACCCAGTACTTC.

This chain uses TRBV4-3 with TRBJ1-2; D not resolved. The CDR3 spans 16 residues. Germline CDR1 and CDR2: LGHNA and YSLEER. V lost 1 base and J lost 4, with 16 bases in between. The CDR3 nucleotides read TGCGCCAGCAGCCAAGTAGACCGCGGACTATTCTATGGCTACACCTTC. Translating it yields CASSQVDRGLFYGYTF.